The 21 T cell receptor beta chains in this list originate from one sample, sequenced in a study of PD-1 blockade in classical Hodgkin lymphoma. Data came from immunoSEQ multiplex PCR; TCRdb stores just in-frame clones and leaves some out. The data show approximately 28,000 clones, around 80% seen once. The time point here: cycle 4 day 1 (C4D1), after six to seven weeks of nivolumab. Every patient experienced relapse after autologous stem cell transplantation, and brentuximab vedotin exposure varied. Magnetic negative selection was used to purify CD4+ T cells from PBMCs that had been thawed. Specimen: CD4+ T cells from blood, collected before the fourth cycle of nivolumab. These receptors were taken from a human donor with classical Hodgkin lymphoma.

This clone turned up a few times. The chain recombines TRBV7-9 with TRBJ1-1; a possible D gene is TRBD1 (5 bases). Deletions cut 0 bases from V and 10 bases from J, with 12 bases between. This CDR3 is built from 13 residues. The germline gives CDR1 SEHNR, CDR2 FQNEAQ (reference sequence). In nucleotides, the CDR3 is TGTGCCAGCAGCTTAGCGGGGGTCGTGGGAGCTTTCTTT. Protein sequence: CASSLAGVVGAFF.

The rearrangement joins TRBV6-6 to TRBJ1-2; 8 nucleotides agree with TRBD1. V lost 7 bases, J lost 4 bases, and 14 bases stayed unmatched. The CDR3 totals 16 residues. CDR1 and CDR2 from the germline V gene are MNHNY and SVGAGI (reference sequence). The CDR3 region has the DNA TGTGCCAGCACCCATATCCAGGGGGCTAAATCCTATGGCTACACCTTC. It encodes CASTHIQGAKSYGYTF.

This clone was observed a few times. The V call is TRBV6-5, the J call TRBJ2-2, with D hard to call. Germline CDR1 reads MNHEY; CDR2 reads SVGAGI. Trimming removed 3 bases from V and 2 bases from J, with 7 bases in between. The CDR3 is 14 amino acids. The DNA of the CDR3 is TGTGCCAGCAGTTATACGGCTAACACCGGGGAGCTGTTTTTT. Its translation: CASSYTANTGELFF.

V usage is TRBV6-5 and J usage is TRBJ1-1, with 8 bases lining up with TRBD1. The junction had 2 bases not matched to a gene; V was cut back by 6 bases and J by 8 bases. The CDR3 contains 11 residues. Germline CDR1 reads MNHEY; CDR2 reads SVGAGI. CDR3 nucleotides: TGTGCCAGCAGGCGGGACAGGGAAGCTTTCTTT. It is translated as CASRRDREAFF.

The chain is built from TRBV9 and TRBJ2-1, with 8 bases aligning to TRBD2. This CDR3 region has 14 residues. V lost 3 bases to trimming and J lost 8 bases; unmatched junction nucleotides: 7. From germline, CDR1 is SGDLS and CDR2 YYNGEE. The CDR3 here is CASSARTSNDEQFF. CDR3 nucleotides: TGTGCCAGCAGCGCCAGGACTAGCAACGATGAGCAGTTCTTC.

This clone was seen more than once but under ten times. The CDR3 region has the DNA TGTGCCAGCAGTTCCCCGGGACTAGCGGGGACCTACGAGCAGTACTTC. Encoded protein: CASSSPGLAGTYEQYF. This chain links TRBV27 with TRBJ2-7; 13 bases are a match to TRBD2. The germline CDR1 and CDR2 sequences are MNHEY and SMNVEV (reference sequence). The CDR3 sequence is 16 residues long. Trimming cost V 4 bases and J 2 bases; bases outside gene matches: 5.

The CDR3 sequence: CASGSRQGSTTGELFF. The CDR3 DNA follows: TGTGCCAGCGGTTCCCGGCAGGGGTCGACCACCGGGGAGCTGTTTTTT. The V call is TRBV6-5, the J call TRBJ2-2, with a possible D match to TRBD1 (6 bases). This CDR3 is 16 amino acids long. V was clipped by 8 bases and J by 4 bases, with 20 bases between them. The germline gives CDR1 MNHEY, CDR2 SVGAGI.

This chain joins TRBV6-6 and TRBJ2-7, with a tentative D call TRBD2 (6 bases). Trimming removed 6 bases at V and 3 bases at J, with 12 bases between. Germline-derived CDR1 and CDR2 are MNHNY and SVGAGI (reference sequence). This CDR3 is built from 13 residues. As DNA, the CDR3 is TGTGCCAGCAGAGGGACTTGGGGCTACGAGCAGTACTTC. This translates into CASRGTWGYEQYF.

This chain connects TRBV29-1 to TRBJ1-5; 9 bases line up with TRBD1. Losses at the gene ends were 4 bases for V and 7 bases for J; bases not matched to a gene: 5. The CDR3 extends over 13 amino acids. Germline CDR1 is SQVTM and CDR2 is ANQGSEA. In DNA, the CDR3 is TGCAGCGTTGGACAGGGGGTTGGGCAGCCCCAGCATTTT. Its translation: CSVGQGVGQPQHF.

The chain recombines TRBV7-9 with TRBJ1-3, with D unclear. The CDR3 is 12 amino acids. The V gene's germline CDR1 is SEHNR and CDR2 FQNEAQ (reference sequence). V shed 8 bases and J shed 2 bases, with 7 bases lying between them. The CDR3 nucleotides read TGTGCCAGCTCTTCTACTGGAAACACCATATATTTT. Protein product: CASSSTGNTIYF.

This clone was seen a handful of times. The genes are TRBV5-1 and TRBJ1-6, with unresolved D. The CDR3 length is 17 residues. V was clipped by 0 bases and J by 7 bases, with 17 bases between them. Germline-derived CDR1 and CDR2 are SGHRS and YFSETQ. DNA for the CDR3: TGCGCCAGCAGCTTGGTGGTTGCGGACCCCAGGAATTCACCCCTCCACTTT. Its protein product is CASSLVVADPRNSPLHF.

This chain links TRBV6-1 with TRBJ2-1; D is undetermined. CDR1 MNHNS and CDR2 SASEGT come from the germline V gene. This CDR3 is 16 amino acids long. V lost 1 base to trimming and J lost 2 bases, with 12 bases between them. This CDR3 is CASSEGLQPPYNEQFF. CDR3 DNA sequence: TGTGCCAGCAGTGAAGGTCTACAACCCCCCTACAATGAGCAGTTCTTC.

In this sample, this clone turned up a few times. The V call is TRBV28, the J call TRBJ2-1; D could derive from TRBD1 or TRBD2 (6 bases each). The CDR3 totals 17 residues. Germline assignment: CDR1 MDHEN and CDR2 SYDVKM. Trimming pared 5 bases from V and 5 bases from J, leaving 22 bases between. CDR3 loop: CASSTLGGWGAHNEQFF. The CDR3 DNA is TGTGCCAGCAGTACCTTGGGGGGTTGGGGGGCGCACAATGAGCAGTTCTTC.

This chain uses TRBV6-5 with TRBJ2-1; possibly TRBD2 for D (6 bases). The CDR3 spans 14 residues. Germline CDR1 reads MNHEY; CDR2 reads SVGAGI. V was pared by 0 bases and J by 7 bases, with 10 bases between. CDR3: CASSYSGGLNEQFF. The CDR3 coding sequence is TGTGCCAGCAGTTACTCGGGGGGTCTGAATGAGCAGTTCTTC.

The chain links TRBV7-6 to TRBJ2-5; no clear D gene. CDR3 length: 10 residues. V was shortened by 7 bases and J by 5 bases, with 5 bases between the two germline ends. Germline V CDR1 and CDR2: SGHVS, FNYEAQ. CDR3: CASNGETQYF. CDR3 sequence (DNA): TGTGCCAGCAACGGGGAGACCCAGTACTTC.

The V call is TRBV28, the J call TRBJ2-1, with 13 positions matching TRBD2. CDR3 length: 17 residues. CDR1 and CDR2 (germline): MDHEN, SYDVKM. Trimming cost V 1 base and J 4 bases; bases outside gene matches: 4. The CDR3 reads CASSLLLAGGQYNEQFF. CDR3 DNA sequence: TGTGCCAGCAGTTTATTACTAGCGGGAGGGCAGTACAATGAGCAGTTCTTC.

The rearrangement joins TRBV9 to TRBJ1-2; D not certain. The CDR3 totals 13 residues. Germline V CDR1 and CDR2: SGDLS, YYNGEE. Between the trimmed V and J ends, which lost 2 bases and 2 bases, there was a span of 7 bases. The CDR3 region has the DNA TGTGCCAGCAGCGTGGACGGGAACTATGGCTACACCTTC. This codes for CASSVDGNYGYTF.

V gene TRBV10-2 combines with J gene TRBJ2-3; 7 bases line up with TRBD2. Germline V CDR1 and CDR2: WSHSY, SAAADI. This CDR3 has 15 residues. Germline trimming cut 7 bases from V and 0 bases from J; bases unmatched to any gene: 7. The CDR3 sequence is CASKRGTSSTDTQYF. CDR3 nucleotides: TGCGCCAGCAAGCGGGGCACTTCTAGCACAGATACGCAGTATTTT.

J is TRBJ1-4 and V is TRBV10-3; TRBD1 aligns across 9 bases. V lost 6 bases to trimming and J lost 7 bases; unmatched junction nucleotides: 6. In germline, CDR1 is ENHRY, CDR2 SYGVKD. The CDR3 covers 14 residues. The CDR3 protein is CAIRGQGLSEKLFF. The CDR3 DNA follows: TGTGCCATCAGAGGACAGGGGTTATCTGAAAAACTGTTTTTT.

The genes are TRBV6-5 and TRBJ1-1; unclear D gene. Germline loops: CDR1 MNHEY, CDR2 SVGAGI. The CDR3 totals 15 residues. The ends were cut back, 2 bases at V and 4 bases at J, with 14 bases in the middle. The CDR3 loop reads CASSYPTAGSTEAFF. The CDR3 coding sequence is TGTGCCAGCAGTTACCCCACGGCTGGTAGCACTGAAGCTTTCTTT.

The CDR3 DNA reads as TGCGCCAGCAGCAAATCCGGGACAGGATCCAGGAACACTGAAGCTTTCTTT. Protein sequence: CASSKSGTGSRNTEAFF. This rearrangement joins TRBV4-1 to TRBJ1-1; 8 bases line up with TRBD1. V was clipped by 5 bases and J by 1 base; unmatched bases: 12. The V gene's germline CDR1 is MGHRA and CDR2 YSYEKL. This CDR3 contains 17 residues.